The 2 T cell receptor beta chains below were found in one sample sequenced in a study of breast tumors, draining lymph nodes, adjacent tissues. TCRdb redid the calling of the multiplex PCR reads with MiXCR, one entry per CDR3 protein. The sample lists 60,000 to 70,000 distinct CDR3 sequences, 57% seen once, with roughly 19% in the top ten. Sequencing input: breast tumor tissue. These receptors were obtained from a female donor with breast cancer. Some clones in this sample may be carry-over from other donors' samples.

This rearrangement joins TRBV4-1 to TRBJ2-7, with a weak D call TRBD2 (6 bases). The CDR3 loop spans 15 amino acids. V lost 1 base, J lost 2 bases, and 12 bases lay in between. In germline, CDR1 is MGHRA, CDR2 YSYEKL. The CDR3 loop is CASSQVFGGAYEQYF. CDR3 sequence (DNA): TGCGCCAGCAGCCAAGTTTTCGGGGGAGCCTACGAGCAGTACTTC.

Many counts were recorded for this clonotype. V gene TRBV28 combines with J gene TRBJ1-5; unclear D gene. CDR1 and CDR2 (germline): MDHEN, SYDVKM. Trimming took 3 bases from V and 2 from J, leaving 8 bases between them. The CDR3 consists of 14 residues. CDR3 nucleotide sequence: TGTGCCAGCAGTTTGGAGGGCGGCAATCAGCCCCAGCATTTT. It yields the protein CASSLEGGNQPQHF.